The 27 T cell receptor beta chains below all came from one sample that was sequenced in a study of OX40 agonist ivuxolimab in advanced cancers. Produced via immunoSEQ multiplex PCR; TCRdb's table is partial and in-frame only. The table shows 50,000 to 60,000 clones, with more than 80% occurring only once. The sequenced sample was CD4+ or CD8+ T cells sorted from blood, obtained in a trial of the OX40 agonist ivuxolimab. All receptors come from an adult with an advanced solid tumor such as melanoma, head and neck, liver or kidney cancer.

The chain uses TRBV2 and TRBJ2-5; D is unclear. Germline V gene data show CDR1 as SNHLY and CDR2 as FYNNEI. The CDR3 contains 13 residues. Trimming pared 6 bases from V and 5 bases from J, leaving 13 bases between. The DNA of the CDR3 is TGTGCCAGCAGCGACAATAAATGGGAGACCCAGTACTTC. Translated: CASSDNKWETQYF.

This clone has just a few counts. This rearrangement joins TRBV30 to TRBJ2-6; 7 nucleotides align to TRBD1. V lost 3 bases and J lost 1; bases outside the gene matches: 3. Germline CDR1 GTSNPN, CDR2 SVGIG (reference sequence). The CDR3 sequence is 15 residues long. This chain's CDR3 is CAWSTGESGANVLTF. The DNA of the CDR3 is TGTGCCTGGAGCACAGGGGAGTCTGGGGCCAACGTCCTGACTTTC.

The gene calls are TRBV19 and TRBJ1-2; D uncertain. Germline CDR1 is LNHDA and CDR2 is SQIVND (reference sequence). Deletions cut 9 bases from V and 1 base from J, with 15 bases between. This CDR3 has 14 amino acids. CDR3 region: CASKTADRNYGYTF. The CDR3 bases are TGTGCCAGCAAAACAGCAGACCGTAACTATGGCTACACCTTC.

In this sample, this clone turned up a few times. This chain connects TRBV19 to TRBJ1-5; D is ambiguous. The CDR3 has 13 residues. Trimming pared 9 bases from V and 0 bases from J, leaving 9 bases between. Germline CDR1 LNHDA, CDR2 SQIVND (reference sequence). CDR3 nucleotides: TGTGCCAGCCGGAGGGATAGCAATCAGCCCCAGCATTTT. Translation: CASRRDSNQPQHF.

This clone was recorded a few times. This sequence joins TRBV30 and TRBJ1-2; 8 bases line up with TRBD1. There are 16 residues in the CDR3. The V gene's germline CDR1 is GTSNPN and CDR2 SVGIG (reference sequence). Losses at the gene ends were 2 bases for V and 7 bases for J; bases not matched to a gene: 15. The CDR3 sequence: CAWSPTFTGGRSGYTF. CDR3 coding DNA: TGTGCCTGGAGTCCAACCTTCACAGGGGGACGGAGTGGCTACACCTTC.

Points on this clone: Other DNA sequences in the sample encode the same CDR3. The chain employs TRBV7-8 and TRBJ2-1; the D is unclear. The germline V and J ends were trimmed by 5 bases and 6 bases, with 8 bases remaining between them. Germline CDR1 SGHVS, CDR2 FQNEAQ. The CDR3 runs 12 residues. CDR3 in DNA: TGTGCCAGCAGCCGCTTAGCCAATGAGCAGTTCTTC. Translation: CASSRLANEQFF.

The V and J genes are TRBV2 and TRBJ2-6; D may match TRBD1 or TRBD2 (5 bases each). The CDR3 runs to 19 residues. From germline, CDR1 is SNHLY and CDR2 FYNNEI. V shed 3 bases and J shed 0 bases, with 18 bases lying between them. The CDR3 region has the DNA TGTGCCAGCAGTGAGCGTTGGCAGGGACCCAGCTCTGGGGCCAACGTCCTGACTTTC. As protein: CASSERWQGPSSGANVLTF.

This clone was seen a few times. The chain employs TRBV28 and TRBJ1-4; 10 bases are a match to TRBD1. Germline assignment: CDR1 MDHEN and CDR2 SYDVKM. Losses at the gene ends were 7 bases for V and 3 bases for J; bases not matched to a gene: 5. The CDR3 contains 15 residues. The chain's CDR3 is CASKGTGVANEKLFF. CDR3 sequence (DNA): TGTGCCAGCAAAGGGACAGGGGTGGCTAATGAAAAACTGTTTTTT.

This clone was observed a single time. This sequence joins TRBV5-4 and TRBJ2-5, with 7 positions matching TRBD2. Trimming cost V 0 bases and J 9 bases; bases outside gene matches: 11. This CDR3 comprises 15 residues. The V gene's germline CDR1 is SGHNT and CDR2 YYREEE (reference sequence). In DNA form, the CDR3 reads TGTGCCAGCAGCTTGGCGGATGGGGGGGGGAAACCCCAGTACTTC. This sequence encodes CASSLADGGGKPQYF. The whole variable domain, remainder taken from reference TRBV5-4 and TRBJ2-5, is ETGVTQSPTHLIKTRGQQVTLRCSSQSGHNTVSWYQQALGQGPQFIFQYYREEENGRGNFPPRFSGLQFPNYSSELNVNALELDDSALYLCASSLADGGGKPQYFGPGTRLLVL.

The chain is built from TRBV5-1 and TRBJ2-2; D possibly corresponds to TRBD2 (5 bases). Trimming left V 2 bases short and J 3 bases short, with 11 bases between. The CDR3 runs to 15 residues. The V gene's germline CDR1 is SGHRS and CDR2 YFSETQ. The CDR3 here is CASSFGNWDTGELFF. The CDR3 DNA follows: TGCGCCAGCAGCTTCGGGAATTGGGACACCGGGGAGCTGTTTTTT.

This chain joins TRBV11-3 and TRBJ2-3; 7 nucleotides match TRBD1. The length of the CDR3 is 15 residues. V trimming: 4 bases; J trimming: 0 bases; junction bases outside the gene matches: 4. The V gene's germline CDR1 is SGHNT and CDR2 YENEEA. CDR3 amino acids: CASSSSTGSTDTQYF. The CDR3 region has the DNA TGTGCCAGCAGCTCTTCGACAGGGAGCACAGATACGCAGTATTTT. The whole variable domain, filled in from reference TRBV11-3 and TRBJ2-3, reads EAGVVQSPRYKIIEKKQPVAFWCNPISGHNTLYWYLQNLGQGPELLIRYENEEAVDDSQLPKDRFSAERLKGVDSTLKIQPAELGDSAVYLCASSSSTGSTDTQYFGPGTRLTVL.

The rearrangement links TRBV28 to TRBJ1-5; 7 bases align to TRBD1. The CDR3 consists of 16 residues. The V gene end was trimmed by 5 bases and the J gene end by 2 bases; junction bases not matched to a gene: 9. The germline CDR1 and CDR2 sequences are MDHEN and SYDVKM. The CDR3 sequence is CASSKGDRVGNQPQHF. CDR3 nucleotides: TGTGCCAGCAGTAAGGGAGACAGGGTCGGCAATCAGCCCCAGCATTTT.

V is TRBV7-9 and J is TRBJ2-5; 9 bases match TRBD1. The V gene end was trimmed by 1 base and the J gene end by 5 bases; junction bases not matched to a gene: 11. This CDR3 has 17 residues. CDR1 and CDR2 (germline): SEHNR, FQNEAQ (reference sequence). The CDR3 loop is CASSLERTGQGRETQYF. The DNA for the CDR3 is TGTGCCAGCAGCTTAGAGAGGACCGGACAGGGGAGGGAGACCCAGTACTTC.

The chain couples TRBV9 to TRBJ2-6, with 10 positions matching TRBD1. The V and J ends lost 0 bases and 0 bases, in that order; junction bases with no gene match: 6. This CDR3 region has 19 residues. CDR1 is SGDLS, CDR2 YYNGEE, per germline. The CDR3 protein is CASSVALGQGNSGANVLTF. CDR3 nucleotides: TGTGCCAGCAGCGTAGCTCTGGGACAGGGGAACTCTGGGGCCAACGTCCTGACTTTC.

The chain recombines TRBV5-1 with TRBJ1-1; D unresolved. Germline V gene data show CDR1 as SGHRS and CDR2 as YFSETQ. The CDR3 loop spans 19 amino acids. V shed 1 base and J shed 0 bases, with 22 bases lying between them. The CDR3 DNA reads as TGCGCCAGCAGCTTGATCGATGGGGTAGAATGGGTCATGAACACTGAAGCTTTCTTT. Its translation is CASSLIDGVEWVMNTEAFF. Full variable domain (outside the CDR3, taken from reference TRBV5-1 and TRBJ1-1): KAGVTQTPRYLIKTRGQQVTLSCSPISGHRSVSWYQQTPGQGLQFLFEYFSETQRNKGNFPGRFSGRQFSNSRSEMNVSTLELGDSALYLCASSLIDGVEWVMNTEAFFGQGTRLTVV.

In this sample, this clone turned up once. CDR3 nucleotides: TGTGCCAGCAGGGTATCGGACGGTGGGACCTATGGCTACACCTTC. Translating gives CASRVSDGGTYGYTF. The chain combines TRBV2 with TRBJ1-2, with D possibly matching TRBD1 (5 bases). V was cut by 6 bases and J by 4 bases, with 18 bases left in between. The CDR3 is 15 residues long. CDR1 is SNHLY and CDR2 is FYNNEI in the germline V gene.

The rearrangement uses TRBV5-1 and TRBJ1-1, with TRBD1 matching over 11 bases. V lost 4 bases and J lost 3; bases outside the gene matches: 8. This CDR3 is built from 16 residues. Per germline, CDR1 SGHRS and CDR2 YFSETQ. As DNA, the CDR3 is TGCGCCAGCAGCCCCGGGACAGGGGGGGTGGACACTGAAGCTTTCTTT. Translated: CASSPGTGGVDTEAFF.

The J gene is TRBJ2-1, the V gene TRBV6-5; D gene ambiguous. Germline CDR1 MNHEY, CDR2 SVGAGI. V was cut by 4 bases and J by 10 bases, with 14 bases left in between. The CDR3 is made up of 13 amino acids. The CDR3 loop reads CASSSLAKMEQFF. CDR3 bases: TGTGCCAGCAGTTCCCTGGCGAAGATGGAGCAGTTCTTC.

The gene calls are TRBV5-4 and TRBJ1-2, with D hard to call. The CDR3 is 15 residues long. The germline gives CDR1 SGHNT, CDR2 YYREEE (reference sequence). Trimming removed 0 bases from V and 1 base from J, with 10 bases in between. CDR3 in amino acids: CASSLGGSDNYGYTF. The CDR3 DNA sequence: TGTGCCAGCAGCTTGGGGGGATCAGATAACTATGGCTACACCTTC.

The rearrangement uses TRBV15 and TRBJ1-4, with unresolved D. Between the trimmed V and J ends, which lost 1 base and 4 bases, there was a span of 4 bases. CDR1 is LNHNV, CDR2 YYDKDF, per germline (reference sequence). The CDR3 consists of 13 residues. In DNA form, the CDR3 reads TGTGCCACCAGCAGAGGTGTTAATGAAAAACTGTTTTTT. Its protein is CATSRGVNEKLFF. The complete variable domain, with remaining parts taken from reference TRBV15 and TRBJ1-4, reads DAMVIQNPRYQVTQFGKPVTLSCSQTLNHNVMYWYQQKSSQAPKLLFHYYDKDFNNEADTPDNFQSRRPNTSFCFLDIRSPGLGDTAMYLCATSRGVNEKLFFGSGTQLSVL.

This chain connects TRBV12-5 to TRBJ2-1, with D perhaps assigned TRBD1 or TRBD2 (5 bases each). The CDR3 length is 18 residues. The V end lost 1 base, the J end lost 5 bases, and 21 bases lay between the germline ends. Germline CDR1 LGHNT, CDR2 FRNRAP. CDR3 region: CASGLATYGTKYNNEQFF. CDR3 sequence (DNA): TGTGCTAGTGGTTTGGCCACCTACGGGACCAAGTACAACAATGAGCAGTTCTTC.

The chain's CDR3 is CASSNQGTEQETQYF. CDR3 bases: TGCGCCAGCAGCAACCAGGGGACGGAACAAGAGACCCAGTACTTC. V usage is TRBV5-1 and J usage is TRBJ2-5; possible D gene TRBD1, 6 bases. Deletions cut 4 bases from V and 2 bases from J, with 15 bases between. The CDR3 contains 15 residues. CDR1 SGHRS and CDR2 YFSETQ come from the germline V gene.

This clone was counted a single time. The J gene is TRBJ2-7, the V gene TRBV4-2; TRBD2 aligns across 9 bases. The CDR3 covers 15 residues. Germline V gene sequence: CDR1 LGHNA, CDR2 YNFKEQ. V gave up 0 bases and J gave up 5 bases; unmatched junction bases: 5. The DNA of the CDR3 is TGTGCCAGCAGCCAAGATGGAGGGACTAGCAACGAGCAGTACTTC. This sequence encodes CASSQDGGTSNEQYF.

The chain is built from TRBV5-4 and TRBJ1-2; no clear D gene. The germline CDR1 and CDR2 sequences are SGHNT and YYREEE (reference sequence). CDR3 length: 13 amino acids. V was clipped by 0 bases and J by 7 bases, with 10 bases between them. The CDR3 coding sequence is TGTGCCAGCAGCTTGGGAGGCGGGGTTGGCTACACCTTC. This sequence encodes CASSLGGGVGYTF. Full variable domain (rest looked up from reference TRBV5-4 and TRBJ1-2): ETGVTQSPTHLIKTRGQQVTLRCSSQSGHNTVSWYQQALGQGPQFIFQYYREEENGRGNFPPRFSGLQFPNYSSELNVNALELDDSALYLCASSLGGGVGYTFGSGTRLTVV.

The chain combines TRBV6-5 with TRBJ1-5, with 8 bases lining up with TRBD1. The V gene end was trimmed by 6 bases and the J gene end by 3 bases; junction bases not matched to a gene: 4. Germline CDR1 reads MNHEY; CDR2 reads SVGAGI. The CDR3 is made up of 14 amino acids. CDR3 residues: CASRRGQVNQPQHF. Written as DNA, the CDR3 is TGTGCCAGCAGACGGGGACAGGTCAATCAGCCCCAGCATTTT.

The rearrangement links TRBV5-1 to TRBJ2-2, with D maybe TRBD2 (6 bases). V lost 0 bases and J lost 3, with 6 bases in between. This CDR3 comprises 14 residues. Germline V gives CDR1 SGHRS, CDR2 YFSETQ. The CDR3 region has the DNA TGCGCCAGCAGCTTGGGGGAGGACACCGGGGAGCTGTTTTTT. Translation gives CASSLGEDTGELFF.

This clone was recorded a few times. The CDR3 nucleotides read TGTGCCACCAGAGGAGGGGTGGACAGCCGCACAGATACGCAGTATTTT. It yields the protein CATRGGVDSRTDTQYF. The genes are TRBV15 and TRBJ2-3; perhaps D is TRBD1 or TRBD2 (6 bases each). CDR1 LNHNV and CDR2 YYDKDF come from the germline V gene (reference sequence). With 6 bases removed from V and 1 base from J, the gap between germline ends came to 17 bases. CDR3 length: 16 amino acids.